This entry lists 20 T cell receptor beta chains sequenced from one sample in a study of shared clonotypes between healthy human individuals. The method was immunoSEQ multiplex PCR; TCRdb's version includes in-frame clones alone and lacks a portion of them. This table has millions of clones, more than 90% appearing once. The material sequenced was naive CD4+ T cells sorted from blood. The subset here: CD45RA+ positively selected. These receptor sequences come from a man younger than 30 in good health.

The chain uses TRBV2 and TRBJ2-2; D is possibly TRBD1 or TRBD2 (5 bases each). The V gene lost 6 bases and the J gene lost 3 bases, with 11 bases spanning the gap. The CDR3 spans 14 residues. CDR1 is SNHLY, CDR2 FYNNEI, per germline. The CDR3 protein is CASRGPLDTGELFF. CDR3 nucleotides: TGTGCCAGCAGGGGACCCCTCGACACCGGGGAGCTGTTTTTT.

Comments on this clone: Other DNA sequences from this sample encode an identical CDR3 as well. The rearrangement joins TRBV7-3 to TRBJ2-5, with TRBD2 identical over 14 bases. Trimming cost V 5 bases and J 4 bases; bases outside gene matches: 6. The length of the CDR3 is 16 residues. The germline CDR1 and CDR2 sequences are SGHTA and FQGTGA. The CDR3 nucleotides read TGTGCCAGCAGCCCTGGACTAGCGGGGGGCCCAGAGACCCAGTACTTC. It is translated as CASSPGLAGGPETQYF.

This clone was observed once. The CDR3 DNA reads as TGCGCCAGCAGCTTAATCCCTAGCACAGATACGCAGTATTTT. Its protein product is CASSLIPSTDTQYF. This chain uses TRBV5-1 with TRBJ2-3; D ambiguous. Germline-derived CDR1 and CDR2 are SGHRS and YFSETQ. The CDR3 is 14 amino acids. Trimming removed 2 bases at V and 0 bases at J, with 7 bases between.

This chain uses TRBV4-3 with TRBJ2-7; TRBD2 aligns across 8 bases. This CDR3 is built from 19 residues. Germline-derived CDR1 and CDR2 are LGHNA and YSLEER. V dropped 3 bases and J dropped 0; count of bases not matched to a gene: 16. The CDR3 is CASSQIRGQVTSASYEQYF. The CDR3 region has the DNA TGCGCCAGCAGCCAGATTCGGGGGCAGGTGACTAGCGCCTCCTACGAGCAGTACTTC.

CDR3 coding DNA: TGTGCCAGCAGTTCCGATCCTAACACTGAAGCTTTCTTT. This gives the protein CASSSDPNTEAFF. This sequence joins TRBV2 and TRBJ1-1; D gene unclear. CDR3 length equals 13 residues. From germline, CDR1 is SNHLY and CDR2 FYNNEI. V gave up 5 bases and J gave up 2 bases, with 9 bases separating them.

This clone appeared a few times. At the DNA level, this CDR3 is encoded by other sequences in the same sample as well. V usage is TRBV5-1 and J usage is TRBJ1-6; D gene ambiguous. Germline V gene sequence: CDR1 SGHRS, CDR2 YFSETQ. V gave up 0 bases and J gave up 7 bases, with 8 bases separating them. This CDR3 has 14 residues. CDR3 in DNA: TGCGCCAGCAGCTTGGAAGGAGGAAATTCACCCCTCCACTTT. It codes for CASSLEGGNSPLHF.

The V gene is TRBV6-1, the J gene TRBJ2-1, with a tentative D call TRBD2 (6 bases). Germline V gives CDR1 MNHNS, CDR2 SASEGT. This CDR3 has 11 residues. Trimming cost V 8 bases and J 10 bases, with 12 bases left between them. CDR3 in amino acids: CASRGAGEQFF. The CDR3 DNA is TGTGCCAGCCGAGGGGCGGGGGAGCAGTTCTTC.

The J gene is TRBJ2-1, the V gene TRBV25-1, with no clear D. The CDR3 contains 14 residues. Germline V gene sequence: CDR1 MGHDK, CDR2 SYGVNS. V shed 4 bases and J shed 1 base, with 8 bases lying between them. Written as DNA, the CDR3 is TGTGCCAGCAGTGCCCTGAGTTCCTACAATGAGCAGTTCTTC. Translation: CASSALSSYNEQFF.

V usage is TRBV7-2 and J usage is TRBJ2-5; D possibly matches TRBD1 or TRBD2 (5 bases each). Looked up from germline, CDR1 is SGHTA and CDR2 is FQGNSA. Trimming left V 1 base short and J 1 base short, with 16 bases between. The length of the CDR3 is 17 residues. CDR3 DNA sequence: TGTGCCAGCAGCTTAGACTGGACACATGAGGGCCAAGAGACCCAGTACTTC. Translating gives CASSLDWTHEGQETQYF.

Comments on this clone: The identical CDR3 is also encoded by other nucleotide sequences in the sample. The V call is TRBV11-2, the J call TRBJ1-2; TRBD1 is a possible D gene (5 bases). This CDR3 is built from 13 residues. Per germline, CDR1 SGHAT and CDR2 FQNNGV. Trimming cost V 5 bases and J 2 bases, with 9 bases left between them. CDR3 DNA: TGTGCCAGCAGCCGACAGTCCAACTATGGCTACACCTTC. Translating gives CASSRQSNYGYTF.

The V gene is TRBV11-2, the J gene TRBJ2-3; maybe TRBD2 (6 bases). Germline V gene data show CDR1 as SGHAT and CDR2 as FQNNGV. The CDR3 is 15 amino acids. Trimming shortened V by 4 bases and J by 9 bases, and 20 bases separated the two germline ends. The CDR3 sequence is CASSSLARGPRTQYF. In nucleotides, the CDR3 is TGTGCCAGCAGCTCGCTAGCGCGAGGCCCCCGGACGCAGTATTTT.

This chain connects TRBV27 to TRBJ2-1; 11 nucleotides line up with TRBD1. The V gene end was trimmed by 0 bases and the J gene end by 8 bases; junction bases not matched to a gene: 3. The CDR3 is made up of 15 amino acids. Germline assignment: CDR1 MNHEY and CDR2 SMNVEV (reference sequence). CDR3 in amino acids: CASSLSRTGGYEQFF. Written as DNA, the CDR3 is TGTGCCAGCAGTTTATCTCGGACAGGGGGCTATGAGCAGTTCTTC.

This clone was recorded only once. The chain is built from TRBV6-6 and TRBJ2-1; TRBD2 might be the D (5 bases). Germline V lookup: CDR1 MNHNY, CDR2 SVGAGI (reference sequence). Trimming took 3 bases from V and 5 from J, leaving 11 bases between them. CDR3 size: 14 residues. This CDR3 is CASSYPEGHNEQFF. The DNA for the CDR3 is TGTGCCAGCAGTTATCCTGAGGGTCACAATGAGCAGTTCTTC.

As concerns this clone: The same CDR3 also results from other DNA sequences found in this sample. The V gene is TRBV7-8, the J gene TRBJ2-7; no clear D gene. V shed 2 bases and J shed 4 bases, with 3 bases lying between them. The CDR3 runs 11 residues. Per the germline V gene, CDR1 is SGHVS and CDR2 is FQNEAQ. The CDR3: CASSLSYEQYF. DNA of the CDR3: TGTGCCAGCAGCTTAAGTTACGAGCAGTACTTC. Variable domain in full (rest from reference TRBV7-8 and TRBJ2-7): GAGVSQSPRYKVAKRGQDVALRCDPISGHVSLFWYQQALGQGPEFLTYFQNEAQLDKSGLPSDRFFAERPEGSVSTLKIQRTQQEDSAVYLCASSLSYEQYFGPGTRLTVT.

This sequence joins TRBV12-5 and TRBJ2-3, with D perhaps TRBD2 (5 bases). The CDR3 covers 14 residues. CDR1 and CDR2 from the germline V gene are LGHNT and FRNRAP. Trimming took 2 bases from V and 3 from J, leaving 9 bases between them. The CDR3 sequence is CASGLRSGTDTQYF. CDR3 nucleotide sequence: TGTGCTAGTGGTTTGAGGTCGGGGACAGATACGCAGTATTTT.

The V and J genes are TRBV19 and TRBJ2-5, with TRBD1 matching over 7 bases. CDR1 LNHDA and CDR2 SQIVND come from the germline V gene (reference sequence). CDR3 length: 16 amino acids. J was trimmed by 5 bases and V by 5 bases; bases with no gene match: 14. In DNA, the CDR3 is TGTGCCAGTAGTCCTTTATCCGGGACAGCCGCGGAGACCCAGTACTTC. Amino acid sequence: CASSPLSGTAAETQYF.

This chain uses TRBV21-1 with TRBJ2-2; the table calls TRBD2, which could not be checked here. TRBV21-1 corresponds to a pseudogene. This CDR3 is 17 amino acids long. The CDR3 loop is CASSNVTSGKNPGELFF. The DNA of the CDR3 is TGTGCCAGCAGCAATGTGACTAGCGGGAAAAACCCCGGGGAGCTGTTTTTT.

This clone was detected once. The chain recombines TRBV4-1 with TRBJ2-3, with D tentatively TRBD2 (7 bases). The CDR3 runs 16 residues. Germline values: CDR1 MGHRA, CDR2 YSYEKL. V lost 3 bases to trimming and J lost 0 bases, with 13 bases between them. The CDR3 DNA reads as TGCGCCAGCAGCCATCCCCGGGGGGCTAGCACAGATACGCAGTATTTT. It encodes CASSHPRGASTDTQYF.

V usage is TRBV14 and J usage is TRBJ2-2; a weak D match, TRBD2 (6 bases). Trimming left V 0 bases short and J 5 bases short, with 13 bases between. The CDR3 length is 16 residues. CDR1 and CDR2 from the germline V gene are SGHDN and FVKESK. In nucleotides, the CDR3 is TGTGCCAGCAGCCAAGAGGGACCGGGGAGGACCGGGGAGCTGTTTTTT. As protein: CASSQEGPGRTGELFF.

Concerning this clone itself: The sample carries other DNA sequences with the same CDR3. This chain uses TRBV5-6 with TRBJ1-3; tentatively, D is TRBD1 (5 bases). CDR1 and CDR2 (germline): SGHDT, YYEEEE. This CDR3 region has 13 residues. The germline V and J ends were trimmed by 0 bases and 4 bases, with 5 bases remaining between them. CDR3 DNA sequence: TGTGCCAGCAGCTTGGGGACAGGAAACACCATATATTTT. Translated: CASSLGTGNTIYF.